The rows below give T cell receptor beta chains drawn from one sample of a study of T cell changes during pregnancy in multiple sclerosis. Repertoires were generated with immunoSEQ multiplex PCR, while TCRdb's copy carries only in-frame clones and drops some. The sample holds 68,000 or so clones, about 91% seen once. Sequencing was performed on peripheral blood, taken in the second trimester of pregnancy. These receptors all stem from a female donor in good health, enrolled as a control in a pregnancy study. The CDR3 runs from the conserved cysteine through the conserved F or W.

j_gene: TRBJ2-7
v_gene: TRBV7-9
CDR3aa: CASQPAGLAGFYEQYF

j_gene: TRBJ2-2
v_gene: TRBV29-1
CDR3aa: CSVDGGSRTGELFF

j_gene: TRBJ1-1
v_gene: TRBV29-1
CDR3aa: CSVEVRWGDTEAFF

j_gene: TRBJ1-2
v_gene: TRBV9
CDR3aa: CASSVYRGHGYTF

j_gene: TRBJ2-1
v_gene: TRBV19
CDR3aa: CASSTGTSGDGEQFF

j_gene: TRBJ2-2
v_gene: TRBV5-1
CDR3aa: CATTTGTGYLTGELFF

j_gene: TRBJ1-3
v_gene: TRBV5-1
CDR3aa: CASSLAGGPGNTIYF

j_gene: TRBJ1-2
v_gene: TRBV2
CDR3aa: CASSLRTGGGGYTF

j_gene: TRBJ2-2
v_gene: TRBV19
CDR3aa: CASSIMGGTGELFF

j_gene: TRBJ1-6
v_gene: TRBV11-3
CDR3aa: CASSLGGDPSSPLHF

j_gene: TRBJ2-1
v_gene: TRBV27
CDR3aa: CASSSASGGSYNEQFF

j_gene: TRBJ1-4
v_gene: TRBV11-2
CDR3aa: CASSLGQVVNEKLFF

j_gene: TRBJ2-7
v_gene: TRBV30
CDR3aa: CALSEDSYEQYF

j_gene: TRBJ2-2
v_gene: TRBV28
CDR3aa: CASSHRDRGLTGELFF

j_gene: TRBJ2-2
v_gene: TRBV28
CDR3aa: CASRGPPGQENTGELFF

j_gene: TRBJ2-1
v_gene: TRBV21-1
CDR3aa: CASDEKRGYNEQFF

j_gene: TRBJ2-7
v_gene: TRBV2
CDR3aa: CASSEFTRRDEQYF

j_gene: TRBJ2-7
v_gene: TRBV7-2
CDR3aa: CASSLDSRGGDEQYF

j_gene: TRBJ2-1
v_gene: TRBV6-1
CDR3aa: CASTERPGEGEQFF

j_gene: TRBJ2-7
v_gene: TRBV6-4
CDR3aa: CASSETSGYEQYF

j_gene: TRBJ1-2
v_gene: TRBV10-3
CDR3aa: CAISTTGERDYGYTF

j_gene: TRBJ2-7
v_gene: TRBV15
CDR3aa: CATSRFGQSYEQYF

j_gene: TRBJ1-5
v_gene: TRBV28
CDR3aa: CASSLKGVRVINQPQHF

j_gene: TRBJ1-1
v_gene: TRBV7-8
CDR3aa: CASSPEGTEAFF

j_gene: TRBJ2-3
v_gene: TRBV15
CDR3aa: CATSRVSGASTDTQYF

j_gene: TRBJ2-2
v_gene: TRBV6-4
CDR3aa: CASSEAPANTGELFF

j_gene: TRBJ2-7
v_gene: TRBV13
CDR3aa: CASSLGRGSYEQYF

j_gene: TRBJ2-7
v_gene: TRBV11-2
CDR3aa: CASSFGLAGEQYF

j_gene: TRBJ2-5
v_gene: TRBV5-1
CDR3aa: CASSLGTGEETQYF

j_gene: TRBJ1-1
v_gene: TRBV7-3
CDR3aa: CASSPTGYTEAFF

j_gene: TRBJ1-3
v_gene: TRBV9
CDR3aa: CASSVDGRAFSGNTIYF

j_gene: TRBJ2-1
v_gene: TRBV7-9
CDR3aa: CASSFISGGTYNEQFF

j_gene: TRBJ2-6
v_gene: TRBV28
CDR3aa: CASTSFRDLGSGANVLTF

j_gene: TRBJ1-1
v_gene: TRBV11-2
CDR3aa: CASSTETERNTEAFF

j_gene: TRBJ2-7
v_gene: TRBV29-1
CDR3aa: CSARTGEDYEQYF

j_gene: TRBJ2-1
v_gene: TRBV19
CDR3aa: CASSIVSGGAGEQFF

j_gene: TRBJ2-1
v_gene: TRBV5-4
CDR3aa: CASSFDAGGPGDNEQFF

j_gene: TRBJ2-7
v_gene: TRBV4-2
CDR3aa: CASSQRTPRTNYEQYF

j_gene: TRBJ2-2
v_gene: TRBV27
CDR3aa: CARNPGKVAGELFF

j_gene: TRBJ2-7
v_gene: TRBV5-1
CDR3aa: CASSLDRVVNEQYF

j_gene: TRBJ2-7
v_gene: TRBV6-1
CDR3aa: CASSESSGSYYEQYF

j_gene: TRBJ1-1
v_gene: TRBV6-1
CDR3aa: CASSEASVSEAFF

j_gene: TRBJ2-2
v_gene: TRBV7-3
CDR3aa: CASSLMSTGELFF

j_gene: TRBJ1-1
v_gene: TRBV19
CDR3aa: CASVNRTGDGTEAFF

j_gene: TRBJ2-7
v_gene: TRBV6-6
CDR3aa: CASSYSNAYSYEQYF

j_gene: TRBJ2-5
v_gene: TRBV2
CDR3aa: CASRGTGGLETQYF

j_gene: TRBJ2-5
v_gene: TRBV7-2
CDR3aa: CASSPGLVGETQYF

j_gene: TRBJ1-6
v_gene: TRBV6-1
CDR3aa: CASSGRSFNSPLHF

j_gene: TRBJ1-2
v_gene: TRBV5-1
CDR3aa: CASSLVGIRANYGYTF

j_gene: TRBJ1-4
v_gene: TRBV6-5
CDR3aa: CASSGGGAVEKLFF

j_gene: TRBJ1-1
v_gene: TRBV7-2
CDR3aa: CASAFPGTEAFF

j_gene: TRBJ2-5
v_gene: TRBV21-1
CDR3aa: CASSSGTGEEETQYF

j_gene: TRBJ1-5
v_gene: TRBV4-1
CDR3aa: CASSHPGQGQPQHF

j_gene: TRBJ2-3
v_gene: TRBV30
CDR3aa: CASTGQGLGNTQYF

j_gene: TRBJ2-5
v_gene: TRBV15
CDR3aa: CATTPDRTGWETQYF

j_gene: TRBJ2-1
v_gene: TRBV19
CDR3aa: CASRSSGAYNEQFF

j_gene: TRBJ2-5
v_gene: TRBV10-3
CDR3aa: CAIRGLAGEPQYF

j_gene: TRBJ2-4
v_gene: TRBV28
CDR3aa: CASSFSGGAKNIQYF

j_gene: TRBJ1-2
v_gene: TRBV4-1
CDR3aa: CASSRIPSSNYGYTF